Each of the 26 T cell receptor beta chains below was sequenced from the same sample in a study of cytomegalovirus exposure and HLA in healthy donors. This table comes from immunoSEQ multiplex PCR, and its TCRdb copy is limited to in-frame clones, with some not included. Among 65,000 to 75,000 clones listed, 96% were seen once. Specimen: PBMCs. Receptors were obtained from a woman younger than 30 in good health and CMV-seropositive.

This rearrangement joins TRBV7-2 to TRBJ2-4; D is ambiguous. Germline V lookup: CDR1 SGHTA, CDR2 FQGNSA. The CDR3 runs 15 residues. V dropped 0 bases and J dropped 0 bases, with 6 bases sitting between them. The CDR3 coding sequence is TGTGCCAGCAGCTTAGCTACAGTAGCCAAAAACATTCAGTACTTC. This sequence encodes CASSLATVAKNIQYF. Supplemented by reference TRBV7-2 and TRBJ2-4, the full variable domain reads GAGVSQSPSNKVTEKGKDVELRCDPISGHTALYWYRQSLGQGLEFLIYFQGNSAPDKSGLPSDRFSAERTGGSVSTLTIQRTQQEDSAVYLCASSLATVAKNIQYFGAGTRLSVL.

The V call is TRBV7-2, the J call TRBJ1-1; the match to TRBD1 covers 8 bases. The germline gives CDR1 SGHTA, CDR2 FQGNSA. The CDR3 is 14 residues long. V lost 1 base to trimming and J lost 10 bases; unmatched junction nucleotides: 8. CDR3 nucleotide sequence: TGTGCCAGCAGCTTAGAGCGCGACAGGGGAATAGCTTTCTTT. It specifies CASSLERDRGIAFF.

This clone was seen once. The rearrangement joins TRBV14 to TRBJ2-1, with TRBD2 identical over 7 bases. J gave up 7 bases and V 1 base, and 10 bases lay outside the gene matches. The CDR3 has 16 amino acids. Per germline, CDR1 SGHDN and CDR2 FVKESK. CDR3 DNA: TGTGCCAGCAGCCAAGTAGGGTGGGAGGGCAGGAATGAGCAGTTCTTC. Its translation: CASSQVGWEGRNEQFF.

This rearrangement joins TRBV11-1 to TRBJ2-1; TRBD2 matches at 13 bases. Germline V gene lookup returns CDR1 SGHAT and CDR2 FQDESV (reference sequence). The CDR3 has 18 amino acids. V trimming: 4 bases; J trimming: 6 bases; junction bases outside the gene matches: 12. CDR3 amino acids: CASSSDFGLAGESNEQFF. DNA for the CDR3: TGTGCCAGCAGCTCAGATTTTGGACTAGCGGGAGAGAGCAATGAGCAGTTCTTC.

The rearrangement uses TRBV5-1 and TRBJ2-7; 11 bases map to TRBD2. CDR1 is SGHRS and CDR2 is YFSETQ in the germline V gene. Trimming took 5 bases from V and 4 from J; bases not matched to a gene: 2. The CDR3 sequence is 13 residues long. CDR3: CASRGTSGYEQYF. CDR3 nucleotides: TGCGCCAGCAGAGGGACTAGCGGTTACGAGCAGTACTTC.

The chain has TRBV27 and TRBJ2-5, with 7 nucleotides matching TRBD2. Per the germline V gene, CDR1 is MNHEY and CDR2 is SMNVEV (reference sequence). CDR3 length: 14 amino acids. The V segment lost 5 bases and the J segment 2 bases; nucleotides outside the gene matches: 5. CDR3 region: CASSAGLQQETQYF. The CDR3 region has the DNA TGTGCCAGCAGTGCGGGACTACAACAAGAGACCCAGTACTTC.

The chain is built from TRBV30 and TRBJ1-1; TRBD1 might be the D (5 bases). The CDR3 contains 13 residues. V lost 5 bases and J 11 bases, leaving 21 bases between the germline ends. Per germline, CDR1 GTSNPN and CDR2 SVGIG (reference sequence). The CDR3 nucleotides read TGTGCCTGGGCTATCAACCCGGGGGATGCGGCTTTCTTT. It encodes CAWAINPGDAAFF.

Written as DNA, the CDR3 is TGTGCCAGCAGTTTGACAGTTAATGAAAAACTGTTTTTT. Encoded protein: CASSLTVNEKLFF. V gene TRBV6-5 combines with J gene TRBJ1-4; possible D gene TRBD1, 5 bases. The CDR3 covers 13 residues. Germline V gene data show CDR1 as MNHEY and CDR2 as SVGAGI. Deletions cut 4 bases from V and 4 bases from J, with 7 bases between.

This rearrangement joins TRBV28 to TRBJ2-7, with 8 bases identical to TRBD2. The CDR3 runs to 14 residues. In germline, CDR1 is MDHEN, CDR2 SYDVKM. Losses at the gene ends were 6 bases for V and 5 bases for J; bases not matched to a gene: 9. CDR3 bases: TGTGCCAGCAGAACTACGGGAGGGCCAAACGAGCAGTACTTC. It encodes CASRTTGGPNEQYF.

This clone was observed a single time. This chain links TRBV6-1 with TRBJ1-4, with TRBD1 identical over 8 bases. V was clipped by 5 bases and J by 8 bases; unmatched bases: 7. The germline V gene encodes CDR1 MNHNS and CDR2 SASEGT. The CDR3 consists of 14 residues. The CDR3 protein is CASSRTGWEEKLFF. CDR3 coding DNA: TGTGCCAGCAGTCGGACAGGGTGGGAAGAAAAACTGTTTTTT.

This rearrangement joins TRBV30 to TRBJ2-3; TRBD1 agrees at 11 bases. The germline V gene encodes CDR1 GTSNPN and CDR2 SVGIG (reference sequence). The V and J ends lost 7 bases and 9 bases, in that order; junction bases with no gene match: 3. The CDR3 runs 11 residues. The CDR3 loop is CALGQGGTQYF. The DNA of the CDR3 is TGTGCCTTGGGACAGGGGGGCACGCAGTATTTT.

V is TRBV28 and J is TRBJ2-7, with 7 bases aligning to TRBD2. Germline CDR1 is MDHEN and CDR2 is SYDVKM. This CDR3 comprises 14 residues. V shed 6 bases, J shed 3 bases, and the junction held 8 bases outside the gene matches. The DNA for the CDR3 is TGTGCCAGCAGGGCTAGCGGAGAAGGCTACGAGCAGTACTTC. It is translated as CASRASGEGYEQYF. The complete variable domain, with remaining parts taken from reference TRBV28 and TRBJ2-7, reads DVKVTQSSRYLVKRTGEKVFLECVQDMDHENMFWYRQDPGLGLRLIYFSYDVKMKEKGDIPEGYSVSREKKERFSLILESASTNQTSMYLCASRASGEGYEQYFGPGTRLTVT.

This clone turned up a few times. The chain carries TRBV28 and TRBJ2-7, with a weak D call TRBD2 (5 bases). This CDR3 is built from 13 residues. With 1 base removed from V and 3 bases from J, the gap between germline ends came to 7 bases. Germline lookup yields CDR1 MDHEN and CDR2 SYDVKM. The CDR3 bases are TGTGCCAGCAGTTTATCGGGGTTCTACGAGCAGTACTTC. Protein sequence: CASSLSGFYEQYF.

Notes on this clone: The junction departs from the called germline gene at one end, perhaps through a read error. V is TRBV7-2 and J is TRBJ1-1, with D unclear. Germline lookup yields CDR1 SGHTA and CDR2 FQGNSA. The CDR3 has 15 residues. The CDR3 region is CASRLVRKGNTEAFF. DNA of the CDR3: TGTGCCAGCAGGTTAGTCAGGAAAGGGAACACTGAAGCTTTCTTT.

This sequence joins TRBV5-1 and TRBJ1-1; 7 nucleotides line up with TRBD1. Losses at the gene ends were 4 bases for V and 4 bases for J; bases not matched to a gene: 10. The germline V gene encodes CDR1 SGHRS and CDR2 YFSETQ. The CDR3 is 15 amino acids. The DNA of the CDR3 is TGCGCCAGCAGCCTGGGACAGCCAATGAGCACTGAAGCTTTCTTT. Protein product: CASSLGQPMSTEAFF.

The chain has TRBV28 and TRBJ2-3, with D maybe TRBD1 (6 bases). V was pared by 6 bases and J by 1 base, with 14 bases between. This CDR3 comprises 15 residues. Germline-derived CDR1 and CDR2 are MDHEN and SYDVKM. Written as DNA, the CDR3 is TGTGCCAGCAGCATAGGGGGAGCCCGCACAGATACGCAGTATTTT. Its translation: CASSIGGARTDTQYF.

The chain recombines TRBV29-1 with TRBJ2-5, with D tentatively TRBD1 (8 bases). The CDR3 length is 16 residues. V gave up 5 bases and J gave up 0 bases, with 19 bases separating them. Looked up from germline, CDR1 is SQVTM and CDR2 is ANQGSEA. CDR3 bases: TGCAGCGTTTTAGGACAGGGAGGGGGGTACCAAGAGACCCAGTACTTC. Residues: CSVLGQGGGYQETQYF.

The chain is built from TRBV9 and TRBJ1-3; D is possibly TRBD1 (6 bases). Deletions cut 5 bases from V and 9 bases from J, with 15 bases between. This CDR3 contains 13 residues. CDR1 SGDLS and CDR2 YYNGEE come from the germline V gene. The CDR3 protein is CASSLRGGGTIYF. The CDR3 DNA reads TGTGCCAGCAGTTTGAGGGGGGGTGGCACCATATATTTT.

This clone was seen just once. The chain uses TRBV30 and TRBJ2-7, with 12 bases identical to TRBD2. The CDR3 length is 15 residues. V lost 3 bases, J lost 9 bases, and 12 bases stayed unmatched. CDR1 and CDR2 (germline): GTSNPN, SVGIG (reference sequence). CDR3 bases: TGTGCCTGGAGGGACCGGACTAGCGGGGCACTTGGGCAGTACTTC. It is translated as CAWRDRTSGALGQYF. The full variable domain, its missing parts supplied by reference TRBV30 and TRBJ2-7, is SQTIHQWPATLVQPVGSPLSLECTVEGTSNPNLYWYRQAAGRGLQLLFYSVGIGQISSEVPQNLSASRPQDRQFILSSKKLLLSDSGFYLCAWRDRTSGALGQYFGPGTRLTVT.

The chain combines TRBV6-5 with TRBJ1-1; the D gene is possibly TRBD1 (6 bases). This CDR3 has 11 amino acids. Germline V gene data show CDR1 as MNHEY and CDR2 as SVGAGI. The V end was cut by 6 bases, the J end by 10 bases, with 12 bases between. The chain's CDR3 is CASRRGRGAFF. The CDR3 coding sequence is TGTGCCAGCAGGAGGGGGAGAGGAGCTTTCTTT.

This chain joins TRBV6-1 and TRBJ2-7; a possible D gene is TRBD1 (5 bases). Germline V gene lookup returns CDR1 MNHNS and CDR2 SASEGT. The CDR3 is 11 residues long. V lost 8 bases, J lost 9 bases, and 14 bases lay in between. The CDR3 DNA reads TGTGCCAGCCCGGAATTAGGGGTGCAGTACTTC. It yields the protein CASPELGVQYF.

V gene TRBV7-6 combines with J gene TRBJ2-3, with TRBD2 matching over 10 bases. The V gene end was trimmed by 1 base and the J gene end by 5 bases; junction bases not matched to a gene: 6. From germline, CDR1 is SGHVS and CDR2 FNYEAQ. CDR3 size: 16 residues. The CDR3 DNA follows: TGTGCCAGCAGCTTAGTTCTAGCGGGAGAGAGAGATACGCAGTATTTT. The encoded protein is CASSLVLAGERDTQYF.

J is TRBJ2-3 and V is TRBV2, with TRBD2 matching 10 bases. Germline V gene data show CDR1 as SNHLY and CDR2 as FYNNEI. This CDR3 is 17 amino acids long. With V trimmed by 5 bases and J by 2 bases, 10 bases remained unmatched. The CDR3 is CASSLRRLAGFTDTQYF. DNA for the CDR3: TGTGCCAGCAGTTTACGAAGACTAGCGGGCTTCACAGATACGCAGTATTTT. The complete variable domain, with remaining parts taken from reference TRBV2 and TRBJ2-3, reads EPEVTQTPSHQVTQMGQEVILRCVPISNHLYFYWYRQILGQKVEFLVSFYNNEISEKSEIFDDQFSVERPDGSNFTLKIRSTKLEDSAMYFCASSLRRLAGFTDTQYFGPGTRLTVL.

This chain connects TRBV27 to TRBJ2-5, with D perhaps matching TRBD2 (6 bases). This CDR3 is built from 13 residues. V dropped 4 bases and J dropped 4 bases, with 10 bases sitting between them. The germline gives CDR1 MNHEY, CDR2 SMNVEV (reference sequence). The CDR3 sequence is CASSSQAGETQYF. In nucleotides, the CDR3 is TGTGCCAGCAGTTCACAAGCGGGAGAGACCCAGTACTTC.

CDR3 DNA sequence: TGCGCCAGCAGCCAAGACCAGACGGACTTGGAGCTGTTTTTT. Encoded protein: CASSQDQTDLELFF. V is TRBV4-1 and J is TRBJ2-2, with D possibly being TRBD2 (5 bases). The germline V gene encodes CDR1 MGHRA and CDR2 YSYEKL. The CDR3 totals 14 residues. Trimming cost V 0 bases and J 10 bases, with 12 bases left between them.

The chain is built from TRBV10-3 and TRBJ1-1; TRBD1 agrees at 10 bases. The J segment lost 4 bases and the V segment lost 6 bases, leaving 5 bases of the junction unmatched. Germline V gene sequence: CDR1 ENHRY, CDR2 SYGVKD. The CDR3 consists of 14 residues. The CDR3 DNA follows: TGTGCCATCAGGGGGACAGGGGTTGGCACTGAAGCTTTCTTT. Translating it yields CAIRGTGVGTEAFF.